This T cell receptor (beta chain) was identified during a study of T cells in Graves' hyperthyroidism and ophthalmopathy. RNA transcripts served as the template for amplifying TCR beta CDR3 regions. The HTBI primer set served for first-round RT-PCR of the TCR CDR3. Each CDR3 protein gets one entry after TCRdb re-called the multiplex PCR reads with MiXCR. The data show around 300,000 distinct CDR3 sequences, with 15% seen just once and about 33% held by the top ten. Germline CDR1 and CDR2: SGHRS and YFSETQ. V dropped 4 bases and J dropped 7 bases, with 21 bases sitting between them. The CDR3 runs to 16 residues.

The chain is built from TRBV5-1 and TRBJ2-1; tentatively, D is TRBD2 (6 bases). Material: blood. The TCR originated in a woman between 50 and 59 years old with Graves' hyperthyroidism that later progressed to Graves' ophthalmopathy. The CDR3 sequence is CASSPLVSGEVNEQFF. The CDR3 DNA is TGCGCCAGCAGCCCTCTGGTTAGCGGAGAGGTAAATGAGCAGTTCTTC. Supplemented by reference TRBV5-1 and TRBJ2-1, the full variable domain reads KAGVTQTPRYLIKTRGQQVTLSCSPISGHRSVSWYQQTPGQGLQFLFEYFSETQRNKGNFPGRFSGRQFSNSRSEMNVSTLELGDSALYLCASSPLVSGEVNEQFFGPGTRLTVL.